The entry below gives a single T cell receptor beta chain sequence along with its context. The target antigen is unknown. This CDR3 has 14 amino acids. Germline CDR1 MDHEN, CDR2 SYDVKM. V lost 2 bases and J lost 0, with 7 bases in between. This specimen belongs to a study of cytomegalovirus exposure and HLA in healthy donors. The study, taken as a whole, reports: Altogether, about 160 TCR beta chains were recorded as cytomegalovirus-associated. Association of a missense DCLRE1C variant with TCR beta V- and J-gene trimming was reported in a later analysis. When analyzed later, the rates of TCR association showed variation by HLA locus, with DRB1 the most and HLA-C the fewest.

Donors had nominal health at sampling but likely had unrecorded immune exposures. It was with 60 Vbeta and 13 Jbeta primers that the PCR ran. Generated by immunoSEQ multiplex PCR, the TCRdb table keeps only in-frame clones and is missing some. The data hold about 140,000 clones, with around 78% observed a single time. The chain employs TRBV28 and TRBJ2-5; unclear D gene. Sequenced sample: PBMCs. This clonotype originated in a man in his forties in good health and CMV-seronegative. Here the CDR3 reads CASSLQSYQETQYF. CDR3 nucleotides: TGTGCCAGCAGTTTACAGTCGTACCAAGAGACCCAGTACTTC.